The rows below give T cell receptor beta chains drawn from one sample of a study of blood T cell repertoires in COVID-19. TCRdb's table, derived via immunoSEQ multiplex PCR, lists solely in-frame clones and lacks some. The sample contains under 100,000 clones, about 89% of which appear only once. The sequenced sample was peripheral blood. The receptors were sampled from a woman aged 70-85 years with acute or convalescent COVID-19. CDR3s include the opening cysteine and the closing phenylalanine or tryptophan. A D gene is named only where the DNA matches it firmly. Clone size, where shown, is once, few, many, or a class for clones that have expanded.

>TRBJ2-1|-|TRBV6-2/TRBV6-3|-
TGTGCCAGCAGTACGGTCGGGACCTACAATGAGCAGTTCTTC
CASSTVGTYNEQFF
>TRBJ2-7|-|TRBV5-4|TRBD2
TGTGCCAGCAGCTCCAATAGCGGGAGGGCCTCCGAGCAGTACTTC
CASSSNSGRASEQYF
>TRBJ2-1|-|TRBV18|-
TGTGCCAGCTCACCACTGGCTGCCCGGGACAATGAGCAGTTCTTC
CASSPLAARDNEQFF
>TRBJ1-4|once|TRBV19|TRBD1
TGTGCCAGTAGTCTGAGCCGGGACAGGGCTGATGAAAAACTGTTTTTT
CASSLSRDRADEKLFF
>TRBJ1-2|-|TRBV18|TRBD1
TGTGCCAGCTCACGGGCGGGACAGTCTAACTATGGCTACACCTTC
CASSRAGQSNYGYTF
>TRBJ1-3|few|TRBV18|-
TGTGCCAGCTCAGCGCCTACAGGGTACGGAAACACCATATATTTT
CASSAPTGYGNTIYF
>TRBJ2-5|-|TRBV5-6|TRBD1
TGTGCCAGCAGCGCGGACAGGGGGCGCGGGACCCAGTACTTC
CASSADRGRGTQYF
>TRBJ2-1|-|TRBV19|TRBD2
TGTGCCAGTAGTACTTGGACTAGCGGGGCAACCTACAATGAGCAGTTCTTC
CASSTWTSGATYNEQFF
>TRBJ2-3|-|TRBV28|-
TGTGCCAGCAGTTTATCGGATACGCAGTATTTT
CASSLSDTQYF
>TRBJ1-2|-|TRBV7-9|-
TGTGCCAGCAGTAGTTTCGACAGTGGTAACTATGGCTACACCTTC
CASSSFDSGNYGYTF
>TRBJ2-7|-|TRBV5-5|-
TGTGCCAGCAGCTCGACGGGGACTTACTTAGAGCAGTACTTC
CASSSTGTYLEQYF
>TRBJ1-5|-|TRBV27|TRBD1
TGTGCCAGCAGTGAAGGGACAGGGGGCGGCCAGCCCCAGCATTTT
CASSEGTGGGQPQHF
>TRBJ1-1|-|TRBV19|-
TGTGCCAGTGCCGTGGACAGATGGACGGCTGAAGCTTTCTTT
CASAVDRWTAEAFF
>TRBJ2-3|-|TRBV6-6|-
TGTGCCAGCAGTCGAACTCTAAAACCTACGGGCACAGATACGCAGTATTTT
CASSRTLKPTGTDTQYF
>TRBJ1-1|-|TRBV5-1|TRBD1
TGCGCCAGCAGCTGGGGGGACAGGAACACTGAAGCTTTCTTT
CASSWGDRNTEAFF
>TRBJ2-3|-|TRBV4-1|TRBD2
TGCGCCAGCAGCGCCACCGGGACTAGCGGGAGACTTACGCAGTATTTT
CASSATGTSGRLTQYF
>TRBJ1-1|-|TRBV5-1|TRBD1
TGCGCCAGCAGCTTGGGGGCTCTTGGACAGGGGGTCGAAGCTTTCTTT
CASSLGALGQGVEAFF
>TRBJ2-7|-|TRBV6-5|-
TGTGCCAGCAAGGGGGACATCCCCTACTACGAGCAGTACTTC
CASKGDIPYYEQYF
>TRBJ2-3|-|TRBV5-1|TRBD2
TGCGCCAGCAGCTTGGCCTTTGGCCTAGCGGTCACAGATACGCAGTATTTT
CASSLAFGLAVTDTQYF
>TRBJ1-1|-|TRBV6-5|-
TGTGCCAGCAGTTTAGGACAGCCACTCCTCACTGAAGCTTTCTTT
CASSLGQPLLTEAFF
>TRBJ2-1|-|TRBV7-2|-
TGTGCCAGCAGCTTAGGACTAGTCCTAACCCGCTCCTACAATGAGCAGTTCTTC
CASSLGLVLTRSYNEQFF
>TRBJ2-1|-|TRBV2|TRBD1
TGTGCCAGCGCACGGACAGGGGACTACAATGAGCAGTTCTTC
CASARTGDYNEQFF
>TRBJ2-1|-|TRBV6-5|-
TGTGCCAGCAGTTTTCCGGTCTACAATGAGCAGTTCTTC
CASSFPVYNEQFF
>TRBJ2-1|-|TRBV6-1|-
TGTGCCAGCAGTGAATCAGGGCCAGGCAATGAGCAGTTCTTC
CASSESGPGNEQFF
>TRBJ2-1|-|TRBV4-1|-
TGCGCCAGCAGCCAAGAAGCTGCCCGAGCCTACAATGAGCAGTTCTTC
CASSQEAARAYNEQFF
>TRBJ1-2|-|TRBV6-1|-
TGTGCCAGCAGTGAAAGTGGAGGGGTTGGTGGCTACACCTTC
CASSESGGVGGYTF
>TRBJ1-2|-|TRBV28|-
TGTGCCAGCAGTTTCGGGGTTCCCGAAAACTATGGCTACACCTTC
CASSFGVPENYGYTF
>TRBJ2-1|-|TRBV6-5|-
TGTGCCAGCAGTCCAACTAGAACATCCTACAATGAGCAGTTCTTC
CASSPTRTSYNEQFF
>TRBJ2-5|-|TRBV6-5|-
TGTGCCAGCAGTTCGGGGGCGGGAGCCAGCCAAGAGACCCAGTACTTC
CASSSGAGASQETQYF
>TRBJ2-2|-|TRBV19|TRBD2
TGTGCCAGTAGTGTCGGGGGGGGCCCAGGAACCGGGGAGCTGTTTTTT
CASSVGGGPGTGELFF
>TRBJ1-5|-|TRBV6-1|-
TGTGCCAGCAGTGAATCAGGAGGAAGGAATCAGCCCCAGCATTTT
CASSESGGRNQPQHF
>TRBJ1-2|-|TRBV27|TRBD1
TGTGCCAGCAGCCAACTCGGACAGGCCTCTAACTATGGCTACACCTTC
CASSQLGQASNYGYTF
>TRBJ1-1|-|TRBV5-5|-
TGTGCCAGCAGCCCAGGGGTCTCCTTCAGTTTTGAAGCTTTCTTT
CASSPGVSFSFEAFF
>TRBJ2-1|many|TRBV11-2|TRBD2
TGTGCCAGCAGCTTAGATCGGGCTAGCGGGAGCCATGAGCAGTTCTTC
CASSLDRASGSHEQFF
>TRBJ1-5|-|TRBV28|-
TGTGCCAGCAGTTTGGGTGACATTGATAGCAATCAGCCCCAGCATTTT
CASSLGDIDSNQPQHF
>TRBJ2-1|-|TRBV10-3|-
TGTGCCATCAGTGAGTCTGGAGCCAATGAGCAGTTCTTC
CAISESGANEQFF
>TRBJ1-2|-|TRBV2|-
TGTGCCAGCAGTGAAGCGCGGAGGGGCGCTGGCTACACCTTC
CASSEARRGAGYTF
>TRBJ1-2|-|TRBV7-2|-
TGTGCCAGCAGCTTAGGGCCGGGAGGTTCCTATGGCTACACCTTC
CASSLGPGGSYGYTF
>TRBJ1-1|-|TRBV25-1|TRBD1
TGTGCCAGCAGTGGACGGGACAGGGGGTTTATGAACACTGAAGCTTTCTTT
CASSGRDRGFMNTEAFF
>TRBJ2-7|once|TRBV5-1|-
TGCGCCAGCAGCTTGGCCCGGAGGGCTGGAGACTACGAGCAGTACTTC
CASSLARRAGDYEQYF
>TRBJ2-1|-|TRBV6-6|-
TGTGCCAGCAGACCACTAGTCTTCTCCTACAATGAGCAGTTCTTC
CASRPLVFSYNEQFF
>TRBJ2-3|-|TRBV3-1/TRBV3-2|TRBD2
TGTGCCAGCAGCCAAGGGCTAGCGGGGGGGCAAGATACGCAGTATTTT
CASSQGLAGGQDTQYF
>TRBJ2-1|-|TRBV5-8|TRBD2
TGTGCCAGCAGCAAGGGACTAGCGGAGGGGGCCTACAATGAGCAGTTCTTC
CASSKGLAEGAYNEQFF
>TRBJ2-3|-|TRBV3-1/TRBV3-2|TRBD1
TGTGCCAGCAGCCGGACAGGGGGGGTAGATACGCAGTATTTT
CASSRTGGVDTQYF
>TRBJ2-7|-|TRBV19|TRBD1
TGTGCCAGTAGTTTTAAACCGGGACAGGGGACCTACGAGCAGTACTTC
CASSFKPGQGTYEQYF
>TRBJ2-6|-|TRBV5-4|-
TGTGCCAGCCGTCCCGCGTCTGGGGCCAACGTCCTGACTTTC
CASRPASGANVLTF
>TRBJ2-3|-|TRBV4-1|TRBD2
TGCGCCAGCAGCCAAGCAACGGCTAGCGGGGGGGTAAATACGCAGTATTTT
CASSQATASGGVNTQYF
>TRBJ1-1|-|TRBV28|-
TGTGCCAGCAGGCTCCCGGGGGTGAACACTGAAGCTTTCTTT
CASRLPGVNTEAFF
>TRBJ2-3|-|TRBV6-5|-
TGTGCCAGCAGGATCGGGGGAGGCACAGATACGCAGTATTTT
CASRIGGGTDTQYF
>TRBJ1-2|-|TRBV27|-
TGTGCCAGACCCGGGACACCAAACCTTCACTATGGCTACACCTTC
CARPGTPNLHYGYTF
>TRBJ2-7|once|TRBV2|TRBD1
TGTGCCAGCAGTCGGGACAGGGGGTTATACGAGCAGTACTTC
CASSRDRGLYEQYF
>TRBJ2-1|-|TRBV18|-
TGTGCCAGCTCACTAGACCCGGAGAGCTCCTACAATGAGCAGTTCTTC
CASSLDPESSYNEQFF
>TRBJ2-1|-|TRBV29-1|-
TGCAGCGTTGAACTGTCCCCTGGGAGGTACAATGAGCAGTTCTTC
CSVELSPGRYNEQFF
>TRBJ1-5|-|TRBV19|-
TGTGCCAGTAGTATTGGGTTGTTGACGGGTAGCAATCAGCCCCAGCATTTT
CASSIGLLTGSNQPQHF
>TRBJ1-2|-|TRBV5-1|TRBD1
TGCGCCAGCAGCACTGACCAATCTACAGGGGCTGGCTACACCTTC
CASSTDQSTGAGYTF